This T cell receptor beta chain came from a study of CD8 T cells in Susac syndrome. RNA amounts of roughly 0.45 to 1 ug underwent reverse transcription with random hexamers. With immunoSEQ multiplex PCR, TCR beta CDR3 was amplified across 54 Vbeta and 13 Jbeta. TCRdb re-derived calls from the immunoSEQ multiplex PCR reads in MiXCR, one entry per CDR3 protein. The sample includes fewer than 350,000 distinct CDR3 sequences, around 92% of them seen just once. CD8+ and CD4+ T cells from blood underwent TCR beta sequencing, which was carried out in a high-throughput format. The multiple sclerosis control group consisted of treatment-naive patients whose relapsing-remitting disease, which was either stable or active, fulfilled revised McDonald criteria. CDR1 is MNHEY and CDR2 is SVGEGT in the germline V gene. This CDR3 is built from 15 residues. With V trimmed by 5 bases and J by 1 base, 7 bases remained unmatched.

The chain uses TRBV6-2 or TRBV6-3 and TRBJ2-7, with 8 bases that match TRBD1. The sample comprised CD4+ T cells from PBMCs. This clonotype was sampled from a human donor with multiple sclerosis. The CDR3 region has the DNA TGTGCCAGCAGTCGTGGACAGGGCCTGTCCTACGAGCAGTACTTC. It codes for CASSRGQGLSYEQYF.